The rows below give T cell receptor beta chains drawn from one sample of a study of technical replicates of blood from several donors. The method was immunoSEQ multiplex PCR; TCRdb's version includes in-frame clones alone and lacks a portion of them. The sample has about 75,000 clones; about 97% are singletons. Sequenced sample: T cells isolated from PBMCs. These receptors all stem from a human donor in good health. The CDR3 runs from the conserved cysteine through the conserved F or W. A D gene is named only where the DNA matches it firmly.

d_call,v_call,j_call,cdr3_aa
.,TRBV7-2,TRBJ1-5,CASSLVAGRSNQPQHF
.,TRBV7-2,TRBJ2-5,CASSLEFSGGETQYF
TRBD2,TRBV29-1,TRBJ2-1,CSAGPGLNNEQFF
.,TRBV15,TRBJ1-4,CATSKNRAGEKLFF
.,TRBV27,TRBJ1-2,CASSFSGGGHYGYTF
.,TRBV4-2,TRBJ2-7,CASSQEEAYWDEQYF
.,TRBV11-2,TRBJ1-2,CASSNRAYGYTF
.,TRBV13,TRBJ1-1,CASIIQGFGTEAFF
.,TRBV11-3,TRBJ2-3,CASSLRLEADTQYF
.,TRBV6-1,TRBJ1-5,CASSEAGDGQPQHF
TRBD2,TRBV6-5,TRBJ2-3,CASSLAGFTDTQYF
.,TRBV27,TRBJ2-2,CASSLFGAGELFF
TRBD1,TRBV5-6,TRBJ2-2,CASSLISGQGYTGELFF
.,TRBV6-1,TRBJ1-4,CASTGLVEKLFF
TRBD2,TRBV11-3,TRBJ2-1,CASSFWREGHNEQFF
.,TRBV2,TRBJ1-3,CASRDTGSGNTIYF
.,TRBV21-1,TRBJ2-5,CASSKAHETGGHKTQYF